The 10 T cell receptor beta chains given below trace back to one sample, sequenced in a study of blood T cell repertoires in COVID-19. Profiled with immunoSEQ multiplex PCR; TCRdb holds only in-frame clones, not every one. In the table there are roughly 200,000 clones, around nine tenths of which are singletons. The specimen sequenced was peripheral blood. The receptors come from a man in his sixties who had recovered from COVID-19.

The rearrangement uses TRBV15 and TRBJ2-6, with D perhaps matching TRBD2 (7 bases). V was cut by 6 bases and J by 4 bases, with 16 bases left in between. Germline CDR1 reads LNHNV; CDR2 reads YYDKDF (reference sequence). This CDR3 is 16 amino acids long. CDR3 nucleotide sequence: TGTGCCACCAGACCTGGGGGGGCGCAAGGGGCCAACGTCCTGACTTTC. Encoded protein: CATRPGGAQGANVLTF.

V usage is TRBV6-1 and J usage is TRBJ2-7; 9 nucleotides match TRBD1. With V trimmed by 4 bases and J by 1 base, 8 bases remained unmatched. The germline CDR1 and CDR2 sequences are MNHNS and SASEGT. There are 16 residues in the CDR3. The chain's CDR3 is CASSASGTGLSYEQYF. CDR3 sequence (DNA): TGTGCCAGCAGTGCATCCGGGACAGGGTTGTCCTACGAGCAGTACTTC.

The chain links TRBV9 to TRBJ1-4; D may be TRBD1 (6 bases). Deletions cut 3 bases from V and 0 bases from J, with 12 bases between. The CDR3 runs to 16 residues. In germline, CDR1 is SGDLS, CDR2 YYNGEE. The CDR3 DNA reads TGTGCCAGCAGCGCGACACAGGGAGCAACTAATGAAAAACTGTTTTTT. Translated: CASSATQGATNEKLFF.

V is TRBV7-2 and J is TRBJ2-2, with D possibly TRBD1 on 6 matching bases. The V and J ends lost 3 bases and 7 bases respectively, with 12 bases between them. The CDR3 has 14 amino acids. Germline V CDR1 and CDR2: SGHTA, FQGNSA. The CDR3 DNA follows: TGTGCCAGCAGCTTTCAACAGGGAGACGGGGAGCTGTTTTTT. It codes for CASSFQQGDGELFF. Filled out from reference TRBV7-2 and TRBJ2-2, the complete variable domain reads GAGVSQSPSNKVTEKGKDVELRCDPISGHTALYWYRQSLGQGLEFLIYFQGNSAPDKSGLPSDRFSAERTGGSVSTLTIQRTQQEDSAVYLCASSFQQGDGELFFGEGSRLTVL.

The chain combines TRBV28 with TRBJ2-7, with 16 positions matching TRBD2. This CDR3 region has 16 residues. Germline values: CDR1 MDHEN, CDR2 SYDVKM. Germline trimming cut 6 bases from V and 6 bases from J; bases unmatched to any gene: 8. CDR3 coding DNA: TGTGCCAGCAGGCTGGGACTAGCGGGAGGGCGCGGCGAGCAGTACTTC. Protein sequence: CASRLGLAGGRGEQYF.

The chain has TRBV19 and TRBJ2-1, with 7 nucleotides matching TRBD1. The V and J ends lost 8 bases and 5 bases, in that order; junction bases with no gene match: 12. The CDR3 consists of 15 residues. Germline V gene sequence: CDR1 LNHDA, CDR2 SQIVND (reference sequence). CDR3 in amino acids: CASSLDRMPDNEQFF. CDR3 nucleotides: TGTGCCAGTTCCTTGGACAGGATGCCCGACAATGAGCAGTTCTTC. Filled out from reference TRBV19 and TRBJ2-1, the complete variable domain reads DGGITQSPKYLFRKEGQNVTLSCEQNLNHDAMYWYRQDPGQGLRLIYYSQIVNDFQKGDIAEGYSVSREKKESFPLTVTSAQKNPTAFYLCASSLDRMPDNEQFFGPGTRLTVL.

This clone was counted a few times. V gene TRBV7-2 combines with J gene TRBJ1-2, with 7 bases lining up with TRBD1. Germline-derived CDR1 and CDR2 are SGHTA and FQGNSA. The length of the CDR3 is 16 residues. The V and J ends lost 1 base and 7 bases, in that order; junction bases with no gene match: 12. The CDR3 here is CASSLGGTAAASGYTF. The CDR3 nucleotides read TGTGCCAGCAGCTTAGGGGGGACAGCGGCTGCCAGTGGCTACACCTTC.

The chain employs TRBV7-9 and TRBJ1-1; 7 bases are shared with TRBD1. Germline CDR1 reads SEHNR; CDR2 reads FQNEAQ (reference sequence). The CDR3 extends over 14 amino acids. V lost 7 bases and J lost 0; bases outside the gene matches: 5. The CDR3 coding sequence is TGTGCCAGCACCCTACAGGGGTTGAACACTGAAGCTTTCTTT. Its protein is CASTLQGLNTEAFF.

This sequence joins TRBV29-1 and TRBJ2-7, with a weak D call TRBD2 (6 bases). V was pared by 7 bases and J by 6 bases, with 19 bases between. Germline CDR1 SQVTM, CDR2 ANQGSEA. The CDR3 runs to 13 residues. CDR3 sequence reads: CSALSAGSAEQYF. The CDR3 DNA reads as TGCAGCGCCCTCTCCGCCGGGAGTGCCGAGCAGTACTTC.

The rearrangement uses TRBV7-2 and TRBJ1-1, with D tentatively TRBD1 (6 bases). The CDR3 is 12 residues long. Germline assignment: CDR1 SGHTA and CDR2 FQGNSA. V was pared by 6 bases and J by 4 bases, with 9 bases between. The CDR3 protein is CASRRTATEAFF. DNA of the CDR3: TGTGCCAGCAGGCGGACAGCCACTGAAGCTTTCTTT.